This T cell receptor beta chain was recorded in a study of shared clonotypes between healthy human individuals. Regarding the study as a whole: Several donors shared 4.5% to 6.5% of their naive CD4 clonotypes.

Generated by immunoSEQ multiplex PCR, the TCRdb table keeps only in-frame clones and is missing some. The sample carries approximately 2,000,000 clones, roughly 95% recorded once. Positively selected for CCR7, the CD45RO-negative cells used as naive CD8 cells excluded terminally differentiated effector memory CD45RA+ cells. The CDR3 extends over 17 amino acids. CDR1 is SNHLY and CDR2 is FYNNEI in the germline V gene. Losses at the gene ends were 10 bases for V and 6 bases for J; bases not matched to a gene: 15. Points on this clone: Its antigen is unknown.

The receptor's source is a man aged 18 to 29 in good health. Some clones in this sample may be carry-over from other donors' samples. Input material: naive CD8+ T cells from PBMCs. V and J are TRBV2 and TRBJ2-2, with 12 bases that match TRBD1. This chain's CDR3 is CATRRDRGRGTAGELFF. The CDR3 nucleotides read TGTGCCACCCGCCGGGACAGGGGGCGAGGGACCGCCGGGGAGCTGTTTTTT.